This is a list of T cell receptor beta chains from one sample in a study of blood T cells in healthy people across ages. TCRdb analysed the 5' RACE reads with MiXCR anew, one entry per CDR3 protein. The sample has around 780,000 distinct CDR3 sequences, roughly 50% seen once. Material for sequencing was blood. The receptors were gathered from a man aged 35-49 years in good health. Both conserved end residues are part of each CDR3. A D gene is named only where the DNA matches it firmly. Clone sizes are given selectively: once, few, many, or a class where the clone is expanded.

abundance,v_gene,j_gene,d_gene,CDR3aa,CDR3nt
NA,TRBV7-2,TRBJ2-5,NA,CASSEPRTVGTQYF,TGTGCCAGCAGCGAGCCCCGGACAGTTGGGACCCAGTACTTC
few,TRBV2,TRBJ1-2,NA,CASLEGRSGGYTF,TGTGCCAGCCTTGAGGGGCGATCAGGTGGCTACACCTTC
NA,TRBV12-3/TRBV12-4,TRBJ2-7,NA,CASSLSGGQNYEQYF,TGTGCCAGCAGTTTATCGGGCGGGCAGAACTACGAGCAGTACTTC
NA,TRBV27,TRBJ2-7,NA,CASSLYGYEQYF,TGTGCCAGCAGTTTATACGGTTACGAGCAGTACTTC
NA,TRBV6-1,TRBJ1-6,NA,CASNVQDFNSPLHF,TGTGCCAGCAACGTACAGGATTTTAATTCACCCCTCCACTTT
NA,TRBV2,TRBJ1-2,NA,CASSEAIQGAAGYTF,TGTGCCAGCAGTGAAGCTATTCAGGGCGCAGCCGGCTACACCTTC
few,TRBV10-3,TRBJ2-5,TRBD2,CAIRDRLAGDQETQYF,TGTGCCATCAGGGACAGACTAGCGGGGGACCAAGAGACCCAGTACTTC
few,TRBV20-1,TRBJ2-3,TRBD1,CSARDYGQGTDTQYF,TGCAGTGCTAGAGATTACGGACAGGGCACAGATACGCAGTATTTT
NA,TRBV20-1,TRBJ2-1,NA,CSARDQQGYNEQFF,TGCAGTGCTAGAGATCAACAGGGATACAATGAGCAGTTCTTC
NA,TRBV10-3,TRBJ2-7,TRBD1,CAIRPDRGSYEQYF,TGTGCCATCAGGCCGGACAGGGGGTCGTACGAGCAGTACTTC
NA,TRBV28,TRBJ1-2,NA,CATLTPGPSIIINYGYTF,TGTGCCACCCTGACCCCGGGGCCCAGTATAATTATTAACTATGGCTACACCTTC
few,TRBV28,TRBJ2-5,NA,CASSLPLGNQETQYF,TGTGCCAGCAGTTTACCACTAGGGAATCAAGAGACCCAGTACTTC
NA,TRBV7-7,TRBJ2-1,NA,CASSPAWGQKFF,TGTGCCAGCAGCCCCGCGTGGGGGCAAAAGTTCTTC
NA,TRBV3-1,TRBJ2-4,NA,CASSQGKIGIQYF,TGTGCCAGCAGCCAAGGGAAAATAGGCATTCAGTACTTC
few,TRBV4-1,TRBJ2-3,TRBD2,CASSPRPAGDTQYF,TGCGCCAGCAGCCCCCGCCCAGCGGGGGATACGCAGTATTTT
few,TRBV12-3/TRBV12-4,TRBJ2-5,TRBD2,CASSLAQTSGRAGFGETQYF,TGTGCCAGCAGTTTAGCCCAGACTAGCGGGAGGGCCGGGTTCGGCGAGACCCAGTACTTC
NA,TRBV19,TRBJ1-5,NA,CASGNPRGGDQPQHF,TGTGCCAGTGGTAACCCAAGGGGCGGAGATCAGCCCCAGCATTTT
few,TRBV11-3,TRBJ2-5,NA,CASSLVAVGGQETQYF,TGTGCCAGCAGCTTAGTTGCGGTAGGGGGACAAGAGACCCAGTACTTC
NA,TRBV20-1,TRBJ2-7,NA,CSAKGGQTPSYEQYF,TGCAGTGCAAAGGGAGGACAGACCCCGTCCTACGAGCAGTACTTC
once,TRBV5-1,TRBJ1-2,NA,CASSLGLLDYGYTF,TGCGCCAGCAGCTTAGGATTACTGGACTATGGCTACACCTTC
few,TRBV29-1,TRBJ2-5,NA,CSMSVGGLETQYF,TGCAGCATGAGTGTTGGGGGACTGGAGACCCAGTACTTC
NA,TRBV20-1,TRBJ1-2,TRBD1,CSATDREGYGYTF,TGCAGTGCGACCGACAGGGAAGGCTATGGCTACACCTTC
few,TRBV24-1,TRBJ2-1,TRBD2,CATSDPGRANEQFF,TGTGCCACCAGTGACCCCGGGAGGGCCAATGAGCAGTTCTTC